The clone carrying this T cell receptor beta chain was observed a handful of times. The antigen is unknown. These data originate in a study of Ad26.COV2.S vaccination and SARS-CoV-2 variants. About the research overall: Enrolled in COV1001, the donor was in the Ad26.COV2.S trial arm, which received the vaccine.

General study findings and limits: In TCR breadth and depth analyses, total T cell responses may have been underestimated.

The assay was immunoSEQ multiplex PCR, and TCRdb's table has in-frame clones only and misses some. The repertoire includes roughly 320,000 clones, roughly 84% of them detected once, and around 3.5% sits in the top ten. This CDR3 is 14 amino acids long. Germline-derived CDR1 and CDR2 are SGHTA and FQGTGA. Trimming removed 1 base from V and 0 bases from J, with 4 bases in between. As to treatment: about 20 received Ad26.COV2.S at low or high dose, single or two shots; about 5 received placebo; per-sample allocation not given. All samples were drawn on day 63, counting from the first vaccine or placebo injection.

V is TRBV7-3 and J is TRBJ1-3; D is ambiguous. The source is a person aged 18-65 years who received the Ad26.COV2.S COVID-19 vaccine or a placebo. The sample was peripheral blood, taken in a trial of Ad26.COV2.S vaccine versus placebo. Here the CDR3 reads CASSLSSSGNTIYF. The CDR3 nucleotides are TGTGCCAGCAGCTTAAGTTCCTCTGGAAACACCATATATTTT. Drawing the rest from reference TRBV7-3 and TRBJ1-3, the complete variable domain is GAGVSQTPSNKVTEKGKYVELRCDPISGHTALYWYRQSLGQGPEFLIYFQGTGAADDSGLPNDRFFAVRPEGSVSTLKIQRTERGDSAVYLCASSLSSSGNTIYFGEGSWLTVV.